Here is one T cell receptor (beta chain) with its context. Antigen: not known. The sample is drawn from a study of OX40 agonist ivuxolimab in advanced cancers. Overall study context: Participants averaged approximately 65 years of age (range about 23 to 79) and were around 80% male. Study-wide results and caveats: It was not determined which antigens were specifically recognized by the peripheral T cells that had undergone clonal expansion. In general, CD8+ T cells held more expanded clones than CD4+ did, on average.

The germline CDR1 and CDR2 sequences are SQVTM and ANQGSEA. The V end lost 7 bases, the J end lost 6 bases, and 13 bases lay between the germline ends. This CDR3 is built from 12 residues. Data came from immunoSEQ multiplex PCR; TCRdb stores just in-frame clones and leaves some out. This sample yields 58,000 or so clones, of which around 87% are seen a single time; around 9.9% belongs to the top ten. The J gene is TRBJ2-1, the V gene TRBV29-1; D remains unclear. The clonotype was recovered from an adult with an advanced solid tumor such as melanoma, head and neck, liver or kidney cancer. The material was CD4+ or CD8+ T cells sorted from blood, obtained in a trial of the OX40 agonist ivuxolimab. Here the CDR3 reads CSAVGLTNEQFF. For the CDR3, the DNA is TGCAGCGCAGTAGGGCTGACCAATGAGCAGTTCTTC.